The rows below give T cell receptor beta chains drawn from one sample of a study of T cell responses to AZD1222 COVID-19 vaccine. Sequencing used immunoSEQ multiplex PCR; TCRdb keeps in-frame clones, though not all of them. The table shows 120,000 to 150,000 clones, with approximately 95% occurring only once. The sequenced sample was peripheral blood, obtained on day 0 of MenACWY control vaccination. The origin of the receptors is an adult in good health. CDR3s include the opening cysteine and the closing phenylalanine or tryptophan. A D gene is named only where the DNA matches it firmly. A row's size may be missing; if present it is once, few, many or a size class.

cdr3_aa cdr3_nt j_call v_call clone_size d_call
CASSMVAGPLNRGYTF TGTGCCAGTAGTATGGTCGCAGGGCCACTAAATAGGGGCTACACCTTC TRBJ1-2 TRBV19 few -
CASSLGQEYEQYF TGTGCCAGCAGCTTGGGACAGGAGTACGAGCAGTACTTC TRBJ2-7 TRBV5-4 - -
CASSLAESDSQRLQETQYF TGTGCCAGCAGCTTAGCGGAGTCGGACTCTCAAAGATTACAAGAGACCCAGTACTTC TRBJ2-5 TRBV7-9 once -
CASSYFGQGADEQYF TGTGCCAGCAGTTACTTTGGACAGGGAGCGGACGAGCAGTACTTC TRBJ2-7 TRBV6-5 - TRBD1
CASSESGGDYGYTF TGTGCCAGCAGTGAATCAGGGGGCGACTATGGCTACACCTTC TRBJ1-2 TRBV25-1 - TRBD1
CASSPPGGYGTEAFF TGTGCCAGCAGCCCTCCAGGGGGTTATGGCACTGAAGCTTTCTTT TRBJ1-1 TRBV7-8 - TRBD1
CATSERPGQPQHF TGTGCCACCAGTGAGAGACCGGGTCAGCCCCAGCATTTT TRBJ1-5 TRBV24-1 - -
CASSFTSGSYNEQFF TGCGCCAGCAGCTTTACTAGCGGCTCCTACAATGAGCAGTTCTTC TRBJ2-1 TRBV5-1 once TRBD2
CASSPRGGRSSYEQYF TGTGCCAGCAGCCCGCGGGGCGGGCGGTCCTCCTACGAGCAGTACTTC TRBJ2-7 TRBV9 - -
CASNYREGNEAFF TGTGCCAGTAATTACAGGGAAGGGAATGAAGCTTTCTTT TRBJ1-1 TRBV19 - -
CARSLMRSGRITDTQYF TGTGCCAGAAGCCTCATGCGGAGCGGGAGGATTACAGATACGCAGTATTTT TRBJ2-3 TRBV5-3 - TRBD2
CASSQDFRGATIYF TGTGCCAGCAGCCAAGACTTCCGAGGGGCCACCATATATTTT TRBJ1-3 TRBV3-1/TRBV3-2 - -
CASSDSENTGELFF TGTGCCAGCAGTGACTCCGAGAACACCGGGGAGCTGTTTTTT TRBJ2-2 TRBV6-4 - -
CASSLVGGGTEAFF TGTGCCAGCAGCTTAGTCGGGGGAGGGACTGAAGCTTTCTTT TRBJ1-1 TRBV7-9 - -
CASSPRLAGVNTGELFF TGTGCCAGCAGCCCCAGACTAGCGGGGGTGAACACCGGGGAGCTGTTTTTT TRBJ2-2 TRBV6-2/TRBV6-3 once TRBD2
CASSGAGDAEAFF TGTGCCAGCAGTGGCGCAGGGGACGCTGAAGCTTTCTTT TRBJ1-1 TRBV2 few -
CASSQDDYEQYF TGTGCCAGCAGCCAAGATGATTACGAGCAGTACTTC TRBJ2-7 TRBV3-1/TRBV3-2 - -
CASSDRGTGYGYTF TGTGCCAGCAGCGATAGGGGGACGGGCTATGGCTACACCTTC TRBJ1-2 TRBV5-4 - -
CASSSPDWGNYGYTF TGTGCCAGCAGTTCCCCGGATTGGGGGAACTATGGCTACACCTTC TRBJ1-2 TRBV28 - -
CASSQARVSGYTF TGCGCCAGCAGCCAAGCACGGGTTTCCGGCTACACCTTC TRBJ1-2 TRBV4-3 - -
CASSLGGEPYGYTF TGTGCCAGCAGCTTAGGAGGGGAGCCCTATGGCTACACCTTC TRBJ1-2 TRBV7-2 - -
CASGFRDNEQFF TGTGCTAGTGGTTTTAGGGACAATGAGCAGTTCTTC TRBJ2-1 TRBV12-5 - -
CASSEGDPYEQYF TGCGCCAGCAGTGAGGGGGACCCCTACGAGCAGTACTTC TRBJ2-7 TRBV10-2 - -
CATSDPQGQENTGELFF TGTGCCACCAGTGACCCTCAGGGACAGGAGAACACCGGGGAGCTGTTTTTT TRBJ2-2 TRBV24-1 few TRBD1